This T cell receptor beta chain was observed in a study of lymphopenia after photon versus proton radiotherapy. Points from the study as a whole: Survival link was tested only in deceased patients; proton benefit remains a possibility. Oligoclonal CD8+ Temra expansion after nadir drove photon patients' diversity drop.

This clone has just one count. Its target is not known. TCRdb's table, derived via immunoSEQ multiplex PCR, lists solely in-frame clones and lacks some. Among 150,000 to 200,000 clones listed, 70% to 90% were seen once. Material: peripheral blood, obtained from a patient treated with photon-based radiotherapy. This sequence was found in a man aged 45-60 years with gastric cancer.

CDR3 nucleotide sequence: TGTGCCAGTAGTTTCAGAGGAGAGACCCAGTACTTC. Translating it yields CASSFRGETQYF. This sequence joins TRBV19 and TRBJ2-5; D is undetermined. The ends were cut back, 5 bases at V and 4 bases at J, with 8 bases in the middle. Per germline, CDR1 LNHDA and CDR2 SQIVND (reference sequence). The CDR3 totals 12 residues.